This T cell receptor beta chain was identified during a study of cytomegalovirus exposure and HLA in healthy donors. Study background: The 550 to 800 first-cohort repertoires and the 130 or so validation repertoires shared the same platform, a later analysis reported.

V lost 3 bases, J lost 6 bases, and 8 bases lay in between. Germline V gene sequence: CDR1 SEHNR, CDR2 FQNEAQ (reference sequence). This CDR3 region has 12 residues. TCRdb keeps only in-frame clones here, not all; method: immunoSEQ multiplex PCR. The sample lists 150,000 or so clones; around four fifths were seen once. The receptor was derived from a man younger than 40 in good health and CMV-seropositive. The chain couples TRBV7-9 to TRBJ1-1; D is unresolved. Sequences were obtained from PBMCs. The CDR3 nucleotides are TGTGCCAGCAGCTTCACCGGGGCTGAAGCTTTCTTT. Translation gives CASSFTGAEAFF.